A selection of T cell receptor beta chains follows, all from one sample in a study of T cell responses to AZD1222 COVID-19 vaccine. This table comes from immunoSEQ multiplex PCR, and its TCRdb copy is limited to in-frame clones, with some not included. The sample comprises about 180,000 clones, about 86% of which are singletons, and roughly 0.5% rests with the top ten. Sequenced here: peripheral blood, sampled on day 0 of AZD1222 vaccination. The source of these receptors is an adult in good health. Each CDR3 is given with its conserved first and last residue. D genes are given only for firm matches. Clone size is stated in some rows and not others, as once, few, many or a class when expanded.

abundance	d_gene	j_gene	v_gene	CDR3nt	CDR3aa
.	.	TRBJ1-2	TRBV19	TGTGCCAGTAGTTACACGTATGGCTACACCTTC	CASSYTYGYTF
.	.	TRBJ1-1	TRBV5-1	TGCGCCAGCAGCTCCCAGTCGAACACTGAAGCTTTCTTT	CASSSQSNTEAFF
.	TRBD1	TRBJ2-7	TRBV7-3	TGTGCCAGCAGCCTGGACAGGGAGCTCTCCTACGAGCAGTACTTC	CASSLDRELSYEQYF
.	TRBD2	TRBJ2-7	TRBV5-5	TGTGCCAGCAACTATTTCCTAAGGGAGCGGGGCTACGAGCAGTACTTC	CASNYFLRERGYEQYF
.	TRBD2	TRBJ2-3	TRBV19	TGTGCCAGTACTCATTCGGGGGGAGATACGCAGTATTTT	CASTHSGGDTQYF
.	TRBD1	TRBJ1-1	TRBV28	TGTGCCAGCACCTTAGCCGGGACAGGTCTTGAAGCTTTCTTT	CASTLAGTGLEAFF
.	.	TRBJ2-1	TRBV28	TGTGCCAGCAGTTTAACTGCCGGGGGCGGGGACGCTATTGCTTTTGGTCCCTACAATGAGCAGTTCTTC	CASSLTAGGGDAIAFGPYNEQFF
.	.	TRBJ2-1	TRBV30	TGTGCCTGGAGTGTACGATTAGGGAGCGAGCAGTTCTTC	CAWSVRLGSEQFF
.	TRBD1	TRBJ1-4	TRBV9	TGTGCCAGCAGTTGGGGGTCGGGACAGGGAGATGAAAAACTGTTTTTT	CASSWGSGQGDEKLFF
.	TRBD1	TRBJ1-3	TRBV12-5	TGTGCTAGTGGTTTGGCAGCCACCGGGACAGGGGGCCACTCTGGAAACACCATATATTTT	CASGLAATGTGGHSGNTIYF
.	.	TRBJ1-3	TRBV10-1	TGCGCCAGCAGTGAAAACCGGCAGGGGACTGGAAACACCATATATTTT	CASSENRQGTGNTIYF
.	TRBD1	TRBJ1-3	TRBV3-1/TRBV3-2	TGTGCCAGCAGCCAAGGCAGGGGGAACACCATATATTTT	CASSQGRGNTIYF
.	.	TRBJ1-4	TRBV15	TGTGCCACCAGCAGAGTTTCGTCAGGGGTTAATGAAAAACTGTTTTTT	CATSRVSSGVNEKLFF
.	TRBD1	TRBJ2-2	TRBV7-6	TGTGCCAGCAGCTTAGGGACAGGCGATCTATTGAACACCGGGGAGCTGTTTTTT	CASSLGTGDLLNTGELFF
.	TRBD1	TRBJ1-5	TRBV5-1	TGCGCCAGCAGCATAGGACAGGGCAATCAGCCCCAGCATTTT	CASSIGQGNQPQHF
.	.	TRBJ2-3	TRBV4-1	TGCGCCAGCAGCCAAGGAATTGTAGCAAGGACAGATACGCAGTATTTT	CASSQGIVARTDTQYF
.	.	TRBJ2-2	TRBV29-1	TGCAGCGTTGGGGCTCGGACAGACACCGGGGAGCTGTTTTTT	CSVGARTDTGELFF
.	.	TRBJ1-2	TRBV11-2	TGTGCCAGTAGCCTCGGACCCGAAACTTATGGCTACACCTTC	CASSLGPETYGYTF
.	TRBD1	TRBJ2-3	TRBV6-1	TGTGCCAGCAGTGATACCGGACAGGGTTGGGATACGCAGTATTTT	CASSDTGQGWDTQYF
.	TRBD2	TRBJ2-1	TRBV9	TGTGCCAGCAGCGTCCGGCTAGCGGGAGTCGACAATGAGCAGTTCTTC	CASSVRLAGVDNEQFF
.	TRBD2	TRBJ2-1	TRBV11-3	TGTGCCAGCAGCTTGGGGAGGGGTGAGCAGTTCTTC	CASSLGRGEQFF
.	.	TRBJ1-1	TRBV11-2	TGTGCCAGCAGCTTAGGGGTTGGGACGATGAACACTGAAGCTTTCTTT	CASSLGVGTMNTEAFF
.	.	TRBJ2-5	TRBV27	TGTGCCAGCAGCCCTTTTGGAAAAGAGACCCAGTACTTC	CASSPFGKETQYF
few	.	TRBJ2-7	TRBV11-2	TGTGCCAGCAGCTTAGACCCGCCAGGGGGGGGTGGGCAGTACTTC	CASSLDPPGGGGQYF
.	TRBD2	TRBJ2-2	TRBV4-3	TGCGCCAGCAGCCAAGTTAGCGGGGGGGTAACCGGGGAGCTGTTTTTT	CASSQVSGGVTGELFF
.	TRBD1	TRBJ1-5	TRBV15	TGTGCCACCAACCCGACAGGGAGCAATCAGCCCCAGCATTTT	CATNPTGSNQPQHF
.	TRBD1	TRBJ2-2	TRBV9	TGTGCCAGCAGCGTTGGACAGGGCTTGAACACCGGGGAGCTGTTTTTT	CASSVGQGLNTGELFF
.	.	TRBJ2-6	TRBV6-6	TGTGCCAGCAGCCGACATGGTGGAGGACAAAGTTCTGGGGCCAACGTCCTGACTTTC	CASSRHGGGQSSGANVLTF
.	.	TRBJ1-2	TRBV29-1	TGCAGCTCGACGCAGGGGCGGCCCTATGGCTACACCTTC	CSSTQGRPYGYTF
.	TRBD1	TRBJ2-3	TRBV13	TGTGCCAGCAGCTTAGCCAACAGGGGGCGAACAGATACGCAGTATTTT	CASSLANRGRTDTQYF
once	.	TRBJ1-2	TRBV5-7	TGTGCCAGCAGGTCACACGGCCGCCCTGTCTATGGCTACACCTTC	CASRSHGRPVYGYTF
.	.	TRBJ1-4	TRBV29-1	TGCAGTCCTCCTCCCGCAACTAATGAAAAACTGTTTTTT	CSPPPATNEKLFF
.	.	TRBJ2-1	TRBV9	TGTGCCAGCAGCGTAGATGTGGGGAATGAGCAGTTCTTC	CASSVDVGNEQFF
.	.	TRBJ2-7	TRBV7-9	TGTGCCAGCAGCTCCCCCTCGGGGAGGGGGCTTCGGGAGCAGTACTTC	CASSSPSGRGLREQYF
once	TRBD2	TRBJ2-1	TRBV6-4	TGTGCCAGCAGTGAGGGCGGGGGGATCTACAATGAGCAGTTCTTC	CASSEGGGIYNEQFF
few	.	TRBJ2-7	TRBV4-1	TGCGCCAGCAGTCCTGGTACCCAGTCCTACGAGCAGTACTTC	CASSPGTQSYEQYF
once	.	TRBJ1-6	TRBV30	TGTGCCTGGATGATCTCCTATAATTCACCCCTCCACTTT	CAWMISYNSPLHF
few	TRBD1	TRBJ2-2	TRBV28	TGTGCCAGCAGTTTATTGGGGACAGGGGGCGATACCGGGGAGCTGTTTTTT	CASSLLGTGGDTGELFF
.	.	TRBJ2-2	TRBV7-2	TGTGCCAGCAGCTTATTCGGGGAGTCCGGGGAGCTGTTTTTT	CASSLFGESGELFF
.	TRBD1	TRBJ1-3	TRBV6-2/TRBV6-3	TGTGCCAGCAGTTCCCCCCGGACAGGGGCTGGAAACACCATATATTTT	CASSSPRTGAGNTIYF
once	.	TRBJ1-2	TRBV12-3/TRBV12-4	TGTGCCAGCAGCCGCGGACAGAGCTATGGCTACACCTTC	CASSRGQSYGYTF
.	.	TRBJ1-1	TRBV7-3	TGTGCCAGCAGCCCCAGCTCGGGGAACACTGAAGCTTTCTTT	CASSPSSGNTEAFF
.	TRBD1	TRBJ1-2	TRBV7-2	TGTGCCAGCAGCTCCAACCACCACGGCGGGACAGGAGTTAACTATGGCTACACCTTC	CASSSNHHGGTGVNYGYTF
once	.	TRBJ2-7	TRBV27	TGTGCCAGCAGTTTATCAGCCAGGGGGAGGCAGCAGTACTTC	CASSLSARGRQQYF
once	.	TRBJ2-5	TRBV29-1	TGCAGCGGAGGGCACAGTTCTGAAGAGACCCAGTACTTC	CSGGHSSEETQYF
.	.	TRBJ2-5	TRBV18	TGTGCCAGCTCACCAGGGCGGACAGCGTACCAAGAGACCCAGTACTTC	CASSPGRTAYQETQYF
.	TRBD1	TRBJ2-7	TRBV11-1	TGTGCCAGCAGCTTAGGGGGACAGGGGGTCGCCTACGAGCAGTACTTC	CASSLGGQGVAYEQYF
.	TRBD2	TRBJ2-7	TRBV10-2	TGCGCCAGCAGTGAGACGGCTAGCGGGCCAACCTACGAGCAGTACTTC	CASSETASGPTYEQYF
.	.	TRBJ1-2	TRBV6-2/TRBV6-3	TGTGCCAGCAGTTACTCGATTGCTGGCTACACCTTC	CASSYSIAGYTF
.	.	TRBJ1-1	TRBV15	TGTGCCACCAGCACATTACCGGACAAGGCCCTAAACACTGAAGCTTTCTTT	CATSTLPDKALNTEAFF
.	.	TRBJ2-5	TRBV10-2	TGCGCCAGCAGTCCGGGGTACCAAGAGACCCAGTACTTC	CASSPGYQETQYF
.	TRBD1	TRBJ1-1	TRBV5-1	TGCGCCAGCAGCGTGGACAGGGCGGTTCGAAACACTGAAGCTTTCTTT	CASSVDRAVRNTEAFF